The rows below give T cell receptor beta chains drawn from one sample of a study of blood T cell repertoires in COVID-19. Only in-frame clones appear in the TCRdb table, and some are missing; sequencing was by immunoSEQ multiplex PCR. The repertoire holds about 280,000 clones, with less than 90% as singletons. The sequenced material came from peripheral blood. The receptors derive from a human donor in a cohort sampled during active COVID-19. The CDR3 runs from the conserved cysteine through the conserved F or W. A D gene is named only where the DNA matches it firmly. The size of a clone is reported for some rows only, either as once, few or many, or as a class for expanded clones.

v_call	d_call	j_call	clone_size	cdr3_aa	cdr3_nt
TRBV21-1	.	TRBJ2-7	once	CASSKVPDRPYEQYF	TGTGCCAGCAGCAAAGTTCCGGACAGGCCCTACGAGCAGTACTTC
TRBV11-2	.	TRBJ1-2	.	CASSLAGLATPNYGYTF	TGTGCCAGCAGCTTAGCAGGCCTCGCAACCCCTAACTATGGCTACACCTTC
TRBV18	TRBD1	TRBJ2-1	.	CASSPGGDEQFF	TGTGCCAGCTCTCCAGGGGGCGACGAGCAGTTCTTC
TRBV19	.	TRBJ1-3	.	CASNRPGDISGNTIYF	TGTGCCAGTAATAGGCCAGGGGATATCTCTGGAAACACCATATATTTT
TRBV5-1	.	TRBJ2-5	.	CASSGGLDQVAQYF	TGCGCCAGCAGCGGGGGCCTAGACCAAGTAGCCCAGTACTTC
TRBV5-1	.	TRBJ2-2	.	CASSLTGNTGELFF	TGCGCCAGCAGTCTTACAGGGAACACCGGGGAGCTGTTTTTT
TRBV4-3	.	TRBJ2-7	.	CASSQEYAAKTYEQYF	TGCGCCAGCAGCCAAGAATACGCGGCCAAGACCTACGAGCAGTACTTC
TRBV27	.	TRBJ1-1	.	CASSLSGQIVNTEAFF	TGTGCCAGCAGTTTATCGGGGCAGATCGTGAACACTGAAGCTTTCTTT
TRBV30	TRBD1	TRBJ1-2	.	CAWSVQGAKYGYTF	TGTGCCTGGAGTGTCCAGGGGGCAAAATATGGCTACACCTTC
TRBV9	.	TRBJ2-1	few	CASSLGLTLGEQFF	TGTGCCAGCAGCTTGGGACTGACTTTGGGTGAGCAGTTCTTC
TRBV5-4	.	TRBJ1-1	.	CASSLGGDMNTEAFF	TGTGCCAGCAGCTTGGGCGGAGATATGAACACTGAAGCTTTCTTT
TRBV15	.	TRBJ2-2	.	CATSGPIGETGELFF	TGTGCCACCAGCGGCCCAATCGGGGAAACCGGGGAGCTGTTTTTT
TRBV5-1	.	TRBJ2-3	once	CASSLDRGATTDTQYF	TGCGCCAGCAGTTTAGACCGGGGAGCCACCACAGATACGCAGTATTTT
TRBV6-5	TRBD1	TRBJ1-1	.	CASTETGLTEAFF	TGTGCCAGCACCGAGACAGGGCTCACTGAAGCTTTCTTT
TRBV28	.	TRBJ2-7	.	CASSPRRGGLYF	TGTGCCAGCAGCCCGAGGAGGGGTGGATTGTACTTC
TRBV3-1/TRBV3-2	TRBD1	TRBJ1-2	.	CASSQVGTGGNYGYTF	TGTGCCAGCAGCCAAGTCGGGACAGGGGGGAACTATGGCTACACCTTC
TRBV19	.	TRBJ1-6	.	CASSIAEYSPLHF	TGTGCCAGTAGTATAGCGGAGTATTCACCCCTCCACTTT
TRBV7-8	TRBD1	TRBJ2-3	.	CASSLVGGRADTQYF	TGTGCCAGCAGCTTAGTAGGGGGCAGGGCAGATACGCAGTATTTT
TRBV24-1	TRBD1	TRBJ1-1	.	CATSEPGGFGAFF	TGTGCCACCAGTGAACCAGGGGGCTTTGGAGCTTTCTTT
TRBV7-9	TRBD1	TRBJ1-1	few	CASSLHGQGNTEAFF	TGTGCCAGCAGCCTCCATGGACAGGGGAACACTGAAGCTTTCTTT
TRBV6-2/TRBV6-3	TRBD2	TRBJ2-7	.	CASSPAGGPNEQYF	TGTGCCAGCAGTCCAGCGGGAGGGCCGAACGAGCAGTACTTC
TRBV10-3	TRBD1	TRBJ2-5	.	CAISSRTGSKVETQYF	TGTGCCATCAGTTCTCGGACAGGGAGTAAGGTAGAGACCCAGTACTTC
TRBV5-1	TRBD2	TRBJ2-2	.	CASRRVGTSENTGELFF	TGCGCCAGCAGGCGGGTCGGGACTAGCGAGAACACCGGGGAGCTGTTTTTT
TRBV18	TRBD2	TRBJ2-1	.	CASLGLAGDSNYNEQFF	TGTGCCAGCCTGGGACTAGCGGGAGACTCCAACTACAATGAGCAGTTCTTC
TRBV2	.	TRBJ1-4	.	CATRLLLTNEKLFF	TGTGCCACCAGACTCCTACTCACGAATGAAAAACTGTTTTTT
TRBV7-2	.	TRBJ2-7	few	CASSRTGIYEQYF	TGTGCCAGCAGCCGAACAGGAATCTACGAGCAGTACTTC
TRBV28	.	TRBJ2-1	.	CASTFGGVYNEQFF	TGTGCCAGCACTTTTGGGGGCGTTTACAATGAGCAGTTCTTC
TRBV4-1	TRBD2	TRBJ2-1	.	CASSRSTSGRANEQFF	TGCGCCAGCAGCCGATCGACTAGCGGGAGGGCCAATGAGCAGTTCTTC
TRBV6-5	.	TRBJ1-5	few	CASSSYREQPQHF	TGTGCCAGCAGTTCCTACAGGGAACAGCCCCAGCATTTT
TRBV12-3/TRBV12-4	.	TRBJ2-7	.	CASSPQGYEQYF	TGTGCCAGCAGTCCTCAGGGCTACGAGCAGTACTTC
TRBV10-3	TRBD1	TRBJ1-2	.	CAISASDRDFYGYTF	TGTGCCATCAGTGCCTCCGACAGGGACTTCTATGGCTACACCTTC
TRBV20-1	TRBD2	TRBJ2-3	.	CSASGTSGISTDTQYF	TGCAGTGCTAGTGGGACTAGCGGGATCAGCACAGATACGCAGTATTTT
TRBV6-2/TRBV6-3	.	TRBJ1-2	.	CASSRDGRGYGYTF	TGTGCCAGCAGCCGAGACGGGAGGGGCTATGGCTACACCTTC
TRBV2	TRBD1	TRBJ1-1	few	CASSLRTGGGTEAFF	TGTGCCAGCAGTCTCAGGACAGGGGGAGGCACTGAAGCTTTCTTT
TRBV29-1	TRBD1	TRBJ1-1	.	CSVVTGTNTEAFF	TGCAGCGTTGTGACAGGGACGAACACTGAAGCTTTCTTT
TRBV6-5	.	TRBJ2-5	.	CASSRTFQETQYF	TGTGCCAGCAGTCGCACATTCCAAGAGACCCAGTACTTC
TRBV7-9	TRBD1	TRBJ2-7	.	CASSVSGQAPYEQYF	TGTGCCAGCAGCGTCTCGGGACAGGCCCCCTACGAGCAGTACTTC